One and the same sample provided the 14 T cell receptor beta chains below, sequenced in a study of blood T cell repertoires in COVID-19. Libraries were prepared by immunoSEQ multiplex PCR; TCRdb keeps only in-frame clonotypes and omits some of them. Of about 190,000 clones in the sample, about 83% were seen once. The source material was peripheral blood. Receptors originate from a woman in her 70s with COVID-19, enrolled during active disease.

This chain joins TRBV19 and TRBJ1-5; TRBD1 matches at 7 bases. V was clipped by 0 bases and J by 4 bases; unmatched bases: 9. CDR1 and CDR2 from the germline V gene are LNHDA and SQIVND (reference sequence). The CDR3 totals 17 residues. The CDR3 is CASSIDPRTGGNQPQHF. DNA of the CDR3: TGTGCCAGTAGTATAGACCCTCGGACAGGAGGGAATCAGCCCCAGCATTTT. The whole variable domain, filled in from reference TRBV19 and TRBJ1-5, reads DGGITQSPKYLFRKEGQNVTLSCEQNLNHDAMYWYRQDPGQGLRLIYYSQIVNDFQKGDIAEGYSVSREKKESFPLTVTSAQKNPTAFYLCASSIDPRTGGNQPQHFGDGTRLSIL.

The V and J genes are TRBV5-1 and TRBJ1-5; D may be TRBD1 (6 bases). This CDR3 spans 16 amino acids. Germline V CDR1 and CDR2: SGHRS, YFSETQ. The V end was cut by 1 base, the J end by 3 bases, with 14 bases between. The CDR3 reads CASSLKSGVHNQPQHF. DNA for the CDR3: TGCGCCAGCAGCTTGAAGTCAGGGGTCCACAATCAGCCCCAGCATTTT. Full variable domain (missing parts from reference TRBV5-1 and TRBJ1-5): KAGVTQTPRYLIKTRGQQVTLSCSPISGHRSVSWYQQTPGQGLQFLFEYFSETQRNKGNFPGRFSGRQFSNSRSEMNVSTLELGDSALYLCASSLKSGVHNQPQHFGDGTRLSIL.

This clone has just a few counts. Written as DNA, the CDR3 is TGTGCCAGCAGCTTGCAGGGGAGAAACACCATATATTTT. Its translation: CASSLQGRNTIYF. The rearrangement links TRBV5-6 to TRBJ1-3; possibly TRBD1 for D (6 bases). This CDR3 has 13 amino acids. Trimming removed 1 base at V and 5 bases at J, with 7 bases between. Germline CDR1 is SGHDT and CDR2 is YYEEEE.

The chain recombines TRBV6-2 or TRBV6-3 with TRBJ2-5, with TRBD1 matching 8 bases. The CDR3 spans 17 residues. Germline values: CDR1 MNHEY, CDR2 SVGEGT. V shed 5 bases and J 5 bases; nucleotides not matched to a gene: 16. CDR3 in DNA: TGTGCCAGCAGTCGTCCTGGACAGGGTCGGTTCGGGGAGACCCAGTACTTC. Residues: CASSRPGQGRFGETQYF.

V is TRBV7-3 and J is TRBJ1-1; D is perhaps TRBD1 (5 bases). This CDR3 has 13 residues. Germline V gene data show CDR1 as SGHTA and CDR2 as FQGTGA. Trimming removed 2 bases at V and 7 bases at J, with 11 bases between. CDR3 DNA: TGTGCCAGCAGCTTACGACAGAATTTTGAAGCTTTCTTT. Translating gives CASSLRQNFEAFF.

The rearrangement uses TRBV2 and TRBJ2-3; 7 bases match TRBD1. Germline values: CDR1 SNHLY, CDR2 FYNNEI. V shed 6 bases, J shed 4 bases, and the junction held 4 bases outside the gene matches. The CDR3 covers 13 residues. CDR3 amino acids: CASRAGGPDTQYF. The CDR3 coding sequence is TGTGCCAGCAGGGCAGGGGGTCCAGATACGCAGTATTTT.

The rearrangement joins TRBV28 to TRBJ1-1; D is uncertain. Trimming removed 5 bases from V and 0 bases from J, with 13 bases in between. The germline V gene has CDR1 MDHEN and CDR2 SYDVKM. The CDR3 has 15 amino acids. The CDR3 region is CASSRTSFVNTEAFF. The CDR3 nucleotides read TGTGCCAGCAGTCGGACTTCTTTTGTGAACACTGAAGCTTTCTTT.

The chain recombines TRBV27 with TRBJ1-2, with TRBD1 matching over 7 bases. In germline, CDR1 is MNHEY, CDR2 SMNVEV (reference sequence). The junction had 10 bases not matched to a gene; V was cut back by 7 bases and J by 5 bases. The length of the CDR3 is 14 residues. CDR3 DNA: TGTGCCAGCAACCCCTTAGGGGGCTCTTATGGCTACACCTTC. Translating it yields CASNPLGGSYGYTF.

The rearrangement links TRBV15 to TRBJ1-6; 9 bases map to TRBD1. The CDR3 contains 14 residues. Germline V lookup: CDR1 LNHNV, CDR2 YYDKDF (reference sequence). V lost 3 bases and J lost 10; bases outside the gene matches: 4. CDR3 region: CATSRGDRASPLHF. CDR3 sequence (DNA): TGTGCCACCAGCAGGGGGGACAGGGCCTCACCCCTCCACTTT.

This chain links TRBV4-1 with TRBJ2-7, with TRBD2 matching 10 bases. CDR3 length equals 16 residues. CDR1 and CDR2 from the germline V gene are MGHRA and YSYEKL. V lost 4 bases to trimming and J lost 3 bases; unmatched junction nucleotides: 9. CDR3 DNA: TGCGCCAGCAGCCCCCTCCCTAGCGGGAGACTCTACGAGCAGTACTTC. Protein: CASSPLPSGRLYEQYF.

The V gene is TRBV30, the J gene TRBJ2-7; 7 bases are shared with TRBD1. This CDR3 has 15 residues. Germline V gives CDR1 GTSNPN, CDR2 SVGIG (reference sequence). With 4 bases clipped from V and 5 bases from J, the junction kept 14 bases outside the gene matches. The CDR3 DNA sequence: TGTGCCTGGACAGACTCCGGGACAGTAGGGCACGAGCAGTACTTC. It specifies CAWTDSGTVGHEQYF.

As DNA, the CDR3 is TGTGCCAGCAGATCTAAGGGACAGGGATATTCACCCCTCCACTTT. Translating it yields CASRSKGQGYSPLHF. This chain connects TRBV2 to TRBJ1-6; TRBD1 aligns across 9 bases. CDR1 and CDR2 (germline): SNHLY, FYNNEI. Trimming cost V 6 bases and J 8 bases; bases outside gene matches: 8. The length of the CDR3 is 15 residues.

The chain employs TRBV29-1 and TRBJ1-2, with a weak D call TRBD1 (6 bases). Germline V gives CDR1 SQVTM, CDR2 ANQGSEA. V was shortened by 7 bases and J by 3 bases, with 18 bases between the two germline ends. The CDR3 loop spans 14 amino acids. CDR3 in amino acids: CSALSGRGYYGYTF. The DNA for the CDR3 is TGCAGCGCTCTCAGCGGCAGGGGCTACTATGGCTACACCTTC.

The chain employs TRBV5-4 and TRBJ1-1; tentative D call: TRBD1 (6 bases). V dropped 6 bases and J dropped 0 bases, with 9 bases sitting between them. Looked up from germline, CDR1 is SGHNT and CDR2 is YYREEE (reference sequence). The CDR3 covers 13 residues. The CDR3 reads CASTGTLNTEAFF. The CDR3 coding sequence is TGTGCCAGCACCGGGACACTGAACACTGAAGCTTTCTTT.